These 30 T cell receptor beta chains share one sample of origin, sequenced in a study of blood T cells in healthy people across ages. The use of a sample-barcoded 5' primer and a J-beta primer mix characterized a second PCR of roughly 6 to 11 cycles. One entry per CDR3 protein, called by TCRdb with MiXCR from the 5' RACE reads. Among about 680,000 distinct CDR3 sequences listed, around half were seen once. The sequenced sample was blood. These receptors all stem from a woman aged 55-69 years in good health.

In this sample, this clonotype turned up once. An end of the junction does not agree with germline; a read error may underlie this. This chain connects TRBV25-1 to TRBJ1-4; D might be TRBD1 (6 bases). The CDR3 totals 16 residues. Germline V lookup: CDR1 MGHDK, CDR2 SYGVNS. This CDR3 is CAGSEGGKEANEKLFF. The CDR3 DNA sequence: TGTGCCGGCAGTGAAGGGGGGAAGGAGGCTAATGAAAAACTGTTTTTT.

The chain has TRBV28 and TRBJ1-1; D gene ambiguous. The germline CDR1 and CDR2 sequences are MDHEN and SYDVKM. The V gene lost 2 bases and the J gene lost 2 bases, with 9 bases spanning the gap. This CDR3 comprises 14 residues. CDR3 sequence reads: CASSLLRENTEAFF. CDR3 in DNA: TGTGCCAGCAGTTTACTTAGGGAAAACACTGAAGCTTTCTTT. The full variable domain, completed using reference TRBV28 and TRBJ1-1, is DVKVTQSSRYLVKRTGEKVFLECVQDMDHENMFWYRQDPGLGLRLIYFSYDVKMKEKGDIPEGYSVSREKKERFSLILESASTNQTSMYLCASSLLRENTEAFFGQGTRLTVV.

The chain joins TRBV5-1 to TRBJ2-7; maybe TRBD2 (6 bases). Trimming cost V 4 bases and J 2 bases, with 10 bases left between them. The CDR3 contains 13 residues. CDR1 is SGHRS, CDR2 YFSETQ, per germline. In nucleotides, the CDR3 is TGCGCCAGCAGCATAGGGACTCCCTACGAGCAGTACTTC. This encodes CASSIGTPYEQYF. The full variable domain, in which reference TRBV5-1 and TRBJ2-7 provide the parts outside the CDR3, is KAGVTQTPRYLIKTRGQQVTLSCSPISGHRSVSWYQQTPGQGLQFLFEYFSETQRNKGNFPGRFSGRQFSNSRSEMNVSTLELGDSALYLCASSIGTPYEQYFGPGTRLTVT.

V usage is TRBV10-2 and J usage is TRBJ2-2, with 7 positions matching TRBD1. The CDR3 covers 15 residues. Germline CDR1 WSHSY, CDR2 SAAADI. The trim removed 7 bases at V and 5 bases at J, leaving 10 bases unmatched. CDR3 loop: CASTEDRVRTGELFF. The DNA for the CDR3 is TGCGCCAGCACCGAAGACAGGGTCCGGACCGGGGAGCTGTTTTTT.

This chain connects TRBV7-2 to TRBJ1-5, with 9 bases matching TRBD1. The CDR3 covers 15 residues. Germline loops: CDR1 SGHTA, CDR2 FQGNSA. Trimming cost V 3 bases and J 2 bases; bases outside gene matches: 2. This CDR3 reads CASSLDRGGNQPQHF. The DNA for the CDR3 is TGTGCCAGCAGCTTGGACAGGGGAGGCAATCAGCCCCAGCATTTT.

This clonotype was counted ten times or more. The germline gene is not matched at one end of the junction; a read error may be the cause. V and J are TRBV12-3 or TRBV12-4 and TRBJ2-1, with 9 positions matching TRBD2. CDR3 length: 15 residues. CDR3 nucleotide sequence: TGTGCCAGCAGCTTAGGAGCGGGAGGCTACAATGAGCAGTTCTTC. Encoded protein: CASSLGAGGYNEQFF.

The chain couples TRBV5-6 to TRBJ2-5, with TRBD1 matching 8 bases. Germline assignment: CDR1 SGHDT and CDR2 YYEEEE. The CDR3 length is 15 residues. J was trimmed by 4 bases and V by 4 bases; bases with no gene match: 9. The CDR3 loop is CASSGASGGGETQYF. CDR3 DNA sequence: TGTGCCAGCAGCGGAGCCTCAGGGGGCGGAGAGACCCAGTACTTC.

The chain has TRBV9 and TRBJ2-5, with TRBD2 matching 10 bases. The germline gives CDR1 SGDLS, CDR2 YYNGEE. After removal of 0 bases from V and 11 bases from J, the junction contained 10 bases not matched to a gene. The CDR3 totals 15 residues. CDR3 DNA sequence: TGTGCCAGCAGCGTAGGGAGCGGGAGGGCCGCTGAGCAGTACTTC. Encoded protein: CASSVGSGRAAEQYF.

The chain carries TRBV7-2 and TRBJ2-1, with D possibly being TRBD2 (5 bases). The J call is in doubt because the DNA end fits TRBJ2-7 better. The CDR3 extends over 14 amino acids. Germline values: CDR1 SGHTA, CDR2 FQGNSA. The CDR3 region has the DNA TGTGCCAGCAGCTTAAATTCGGGAAACAATGAGCAGTACTTC. Translated, it gives CASSLNSGNNEQYF.

This chain connects TRBV7-9 to TRBJ1-1; possible D gene TRBD1, 5 bases. CDR1 SEHNR and CDR2 FQNEAQ come from the germline V gene (reference sequence). V was shortened by 2 bases and J by 4 bases, with 14 bases between the two germline ends. CDR3 length: 15 residues. The CDR3 here is CASSLMGRGTTEAFF. CDR3 bases: TGTGCCAGCAGCTTAATGGGGCGCGGGACCACTGAAGCTTTCTTT.

The V call is TRBV12-3 or TRBV12-4, the J call TRBJ2-3; D call uncertain. This CDR3 spans 11 amino acids. Between the trimmed V and J ends, which lost 7 bases and 8 bases, there was a span of 10 bases. The CDR3 sequence: CASTQIGTQYF. The CDR3 region has the DNA TGTGCCAGCACCCAAATAGGTACGCAGTATTTT.

V is TRBV7-8 and J is TRBJ2-3; the D call may be TRBD1 or TRBD2 (5 bases each). Trimming took 5 bases from V and 0 from J, leaving 18 bases between them. There are 17 residues in the CDR3. Germline V gene data show CDR1 as SGHVS and CDR2 as FQNEAQ. CDR3 in DNA: TGTGCCAGCAGCCCTTTGCCCGGGGCTCCTAGCACAGATACGCAGTATTTT. Amino acids: CASSPLPGAPSTDTQYF. The variable domain in full, with the rest retrieved from reference TRBV7-8 and TRBJ2-3, is GAGVSQSPRYKVAKRGQDVALRCDPISGHVSLFWYQQALGQGPEFLTYFQNEAQLDKSGLPSDRFFAERPEGSVSTLKIQRTQQEDSAVYLCASSPLPGAPSTDTQYFGPGTRLTVL.

This clonotype was seen repeatedly, ten times or more. This rearrangement joins TRBV5-1 to TRBJ2-5; TRBD1 agrees at 7 bases. Germline V gives CDR1 SGHRS, CDR2 YFSETQ. The CDR3 is 13 amino acids. Trimming removed 2 bases from V and 5 bases from J; junction bases left unmatched: 3. CDR3 amino acids: CASSFSGGETQYF. In DNA, the CDR3 is TGCGCCAGCAGCTTTTCAGGGGGTGAGACCCAGTACTTC. Combining the CDR3 with reference TRBV5-1 and TRBJ2-5 gives the whole variable domain KAGVTQTPRYLIKTRGQQVTLSCSPISGHRSVSWYQQTPGQGLQFLFEYFSETQRNKGNFPGRFSGRQFSNSRSEMNVSTLELGDSALYLCASSFSGGETQYFGPGTRLLVL.

V and J are TRBV20-1 and TRBJ2-4, with 10 bases fitting TRBD1. The tail of the sequence fits TRBJ2-7 better, so the J call may be wrong. The CDR3 loop spans 15 amino acids. The V gene's germline CDR1 is DFQATT and CDR2 SNEGSKA (reference sequence). DNA of the CDR3: TGCAGTGCTAGAAAAGGACAGGGGGTCATGAACGAGCAGTACTTC. Translation: CSARKGQGVMNEQYF.

This clonotype came up a few times. Here the CDR3 DNA reads TGCAGTGCTCCCGGTAGCGGACCCGGTGAGACCCAGTACTTC. This gives the protein CSAPGSGPGETQYF. V is TRBV20-1 and J is TRBJ2-5; possibly TRBD2 for D (6 bases). V lost 5 bases to trimming and J lost 5 bases, with 18 bases between them. This CDR3 contains 14 residues. Germline V gene lookup returns CDR1 DFQATT and CDR2 SNEGSKA (reference sequence).

This clonotype has just a few counts. The J gene is TRBJ2-3, the V gene TRBV29-1, with TRBD1 as a possible D gene (5 bases). This CDR3 comprises 13 residues. CDR1 is SQVTM, CDR2 ANQGSEA, per germline. Trimming pared 4 bases from V and 2 bases from J, leaving 10 bases between. CDR3 region: CSVVKGPTDTQYF. CDR3 DNA: TGCAGCGTTGTGAAGGGGCCCACAGATACGCAGTATTTT.

This chain links TRBV7-2 with TRBJ1-5; TRBD1 might be the D (5 bases). V dropped 4 bases and J dropped 2 bases, with 12 bases sitting between them. Germline V lookup: CDR1 SGHTA, CDR2 FQGNSA. The CDR3 has 15 residues. The CDR3 DNA sequence: TGTGCCAGCAGCTACACCCGGGACGGCAATCAGCCCCAGCATTTT. This sequence encodes CASSYTRDGNQPQHF.

The gene calls are TRBV30 and TRBJ2-5; no reliable D call. CDR3 length equals 13 residues. The germline V and J ends were trimmed by 3 bases and 4 bases, with 12 bases remaining between them. Germline-derived CDR1 and CDR2 are GTSNPN and SVGIG (reference sequence). The CDR3 DNA sequence: TGTGCCTGGAGGTTGATGGTCCCAGAGACCCAGTACTTC. Protein product: CAWRLMVPETQYF.

This sequence joins TRBV27 and TRBJ1-2; 9 bases are shared with TRBD1. V lost 6 bases to trimming and J lost 4 bases; unmatched junction nucleotides: 15. CDR1 MNHEY and CDR2 SMNVEV come from the germline V gene (reference sequence). CDR3 length: 17 residues. The CDR3 region is CASSLTLQGAVCYGYTF. The CDR3 DNA reads TGTGCCAGCAGCCTTACCCTACAGGGGGCGGTTTGCTATGGCTACACCTTC.

The chain employs TRBV20-1 and TRBJ1-2; possible D gene TRBD1, 6 bases. The germline V gene encodes CDR1 DFQATT and CDR2 SNEGSKA (reference sequence). V gave up 4 bases and J gave up 8 bases, with 17 bases separating them. CDR3 size: 13 residues. CDR3 DNA: TGCAGTGCTACGCGCGAAACAGGGAGCGGCTACACCTTC. It codes for CSATRETGSGYTF.

The chain recombines TRBV28 with TRBJ1-1; no clear D gene. Germline V gives CDR1 MDHEN, CDR2 SYDVKM. V was trimmed by 7 bases and J by 1 base, leaving 13 bases between them. The CDR3 extends over 14 amino acids. The CDR3 DNA sequence: TGTGCCAGCATATTAGCATGGAGGAACACTGAAGCTTTCTTT. Translated, it gives CASILAWRNTEAFF.

The V gene is TRBV12-3 or TRBV12-4, the J gene TRBJ1-2; TRBD1 might be the D (5 bases). The CDR3 covers 13 residues. V gave up 6 bases and J gave up 7 bases, with 15 bases separating them. The CDR3 DNA reads TGTGCCAGCAGCAACCTTGGGGGTATTGGCTACACCTTC. This sequence encodes CASSNLGGIGYTF.

This clonotype has just one count. The CDR3 protein is CSARDRWGPGELFF. As DNA, the CDR3 is TGCAGTGCCAGGGACAGGTGGGGTCCCGGGGAGCTGTTTTTT. V and J are TRBV20-1 and TRBJ2-2, with 8 bases fitting TRBD1. Germline CDR1 DFQATT, CDR2 SNEGSKA (reference sequence). The CDR3 runs 14 residues. V was clipped by 6 bases and J by 6 bases; unmatched bases: 9.

The V and J genes are TRBV20-1 and TRBJ2-5, with 8 nucleotides matching TRBD2. Germline V gene data show CDR1 as DFQATT and CDR2 as SNEGSKA (reference sequence). The ends lost 5 bases at V and 13 bases at J; junction bases unmatched: 15. This CDR3 comprises 13 residues. CDR3 nucleotides: TGCAGTGCTGGCCCCCCGGGACTAGGTGAGCGGTACTTC. As protein: CSAGPPGLGERYF.

V and J are TRBV13 and TRBJ2-7; possibly TRBD2 for D (6 bases). CDR1 and CDR2 (germline): PRHDT, FYEKMQ (reference sequence). Between the trimmed V and J ends, which lost 6 bases and 3 bases, there was a span of 15 bases. The length of the CDR3 is 14 residues. The CDR3 nucleotides read TGTGCCAGCAGTTGGGGGGAGAACAGCTACGAGCAGTACTTC. Protein: CASSWGENSYEQYF.

This clonotype has just a few counts. The V gene is TRBV5-5, the J gene TRBJ2-7, with unresolved D. Between the trimmed V and J ends, which lost 0 bases and 3 bases, there was a span of 19 bases. This CDR3 comprises 17 residues. CDR1 SGHKS and CDR2 YYEKEE come from the germline V gene (reference sequence). The CDR3 loop reads CASSLVFSGSYLYEQYF. CDR3 DNA sequence: TGTGCCAGCAGCTTGGTATTCTCTGGATCCTACCTCTACGAGCAGTACTTC.

The V call is TRBV20-1, the J call TRBJ2-1; 9 positions match TRBD2. V gave up 5 bases and J gave up 4 bases; unmatched junction bases: 12. The CDR3 consists of 16 residues. The germline CDR1 and CDR2 sequences are DFQATT and SNEGSKA (reference sequence). CDR3 sequence: CSAHPLTSGLYNEQFF. The CDR3 region has the DNA TGCAGTGCTCACCCCTTAACTAGCGGGCTTTACAATGAGCAGTTCTTC.

This clonotype showed up many times. The chain links TRBV6-2 or TRBV6-3 to TRBJ2-7; the D gene is possibly TRBD2 (6 bases). V dropped 4 bases and J dropped 2 bases, with 12 bases sitting between them. The CDR3 runs to 14 residues. Per the germline V gene, CDR1 is MNHEY and CDR2 is SVGEGT. The DNA of the CDR3 is TGTGCCAGCAGTTTTTTCCGGGAGCCCTACGAGCAGTACTTC. Residues: CASSFFREPYEQYF.

The chain couples TRBV6-1 to TRBJ2-1; 12 bases align to TRBD2. The length of the CDR3 is 15 residues. The V segment lost 6 bases and the J segment 8 bases; nucleotides outside the gene matches: 8. Germline CDR1 is MNHNS and CDR2 is SASEGT. CDR3 sequence reads: CASSPTSGRLDEQFF. The CDR3 DNA is TGTGCCAGCAGCCCCACTAGCGGGAGGCTCGATGAGCAGTTCTTC.

In this sample, this clonotype turned up a few times. CDR3 nucleotides: TGCGCCAGCAGCCGGGGACAGGCAACAGATACGCAGTATTTT. Residues: CASSRGQATDTQYF. The rearrangement joins TRBV5-1 to TRBJ2-3; the match to TRBD1 covers 8 bases. Trimming removed 4 bases from V and 3 bases from J; junction bases left unmatched: 4. This CDR3 has 14 amino acids. Germline V gene lookup returns CDR1 SGHRS and CDR2 YFSETQ.